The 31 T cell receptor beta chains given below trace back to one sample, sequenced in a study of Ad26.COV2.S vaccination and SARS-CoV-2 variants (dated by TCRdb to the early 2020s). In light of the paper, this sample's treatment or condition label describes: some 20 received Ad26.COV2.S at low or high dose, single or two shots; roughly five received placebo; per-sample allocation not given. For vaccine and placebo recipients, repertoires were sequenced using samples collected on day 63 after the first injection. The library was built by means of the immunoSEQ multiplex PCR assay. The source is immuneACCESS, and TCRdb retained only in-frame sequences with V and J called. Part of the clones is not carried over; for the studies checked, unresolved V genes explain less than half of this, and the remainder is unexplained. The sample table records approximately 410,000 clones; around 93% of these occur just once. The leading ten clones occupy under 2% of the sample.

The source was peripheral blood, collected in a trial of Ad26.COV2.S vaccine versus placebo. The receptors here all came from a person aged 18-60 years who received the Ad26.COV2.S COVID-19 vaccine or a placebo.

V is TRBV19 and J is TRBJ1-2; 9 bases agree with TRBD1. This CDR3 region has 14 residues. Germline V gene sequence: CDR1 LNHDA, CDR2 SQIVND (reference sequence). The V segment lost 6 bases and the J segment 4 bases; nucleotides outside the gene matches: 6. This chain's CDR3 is CASSVGQGSYGYTF. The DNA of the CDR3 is TGTGCCAGTAGCGTGGGACAGGGTAGCTATGGCTACACCTTC.

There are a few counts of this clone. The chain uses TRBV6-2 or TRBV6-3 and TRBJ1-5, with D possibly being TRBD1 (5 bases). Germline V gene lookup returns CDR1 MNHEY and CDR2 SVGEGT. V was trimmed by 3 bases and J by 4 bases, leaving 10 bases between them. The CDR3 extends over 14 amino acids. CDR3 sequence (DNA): TGTGCCAGCAGTTATATCCAGGGAAATCAGCCCCAGCATTTT. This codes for CASSYIQGNQPQHF.

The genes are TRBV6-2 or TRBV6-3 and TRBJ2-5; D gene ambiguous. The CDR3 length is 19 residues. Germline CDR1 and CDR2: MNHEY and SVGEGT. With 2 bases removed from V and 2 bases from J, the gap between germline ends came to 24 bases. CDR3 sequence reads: CASSYTKDRPTDPQETQYF. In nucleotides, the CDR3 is TGTGCCAGCAGTTACACCAAGGACCGTCCGACGGACCCTCAAGAGACCCAGTACTTC.

The CDR3 region has the DNA TGTGCCAGCAGCTTTTGGACTAGCTTCACAGATACGCAGTATTTT. It specifies CASSFWTSFTDTQYF. This chain joins TRBV5-6 and TRBJ2-3; 8 bases map to TRBD2. CDR1 SGHDT and CDR2 YYEEEE come from the germline V gene. V gave up 2 bases and J gave up 2 bases; unmatched junction bases: 4. This CDR3 is 15 amino acids long.

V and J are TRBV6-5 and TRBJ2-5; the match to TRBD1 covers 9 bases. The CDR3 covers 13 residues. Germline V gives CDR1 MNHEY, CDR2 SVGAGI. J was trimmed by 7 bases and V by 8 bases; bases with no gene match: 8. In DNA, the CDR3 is TGTGCCAGCCATCGGACAGGGGTTGCGACCCAGTACTTC. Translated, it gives CASHRTGVATQYF.

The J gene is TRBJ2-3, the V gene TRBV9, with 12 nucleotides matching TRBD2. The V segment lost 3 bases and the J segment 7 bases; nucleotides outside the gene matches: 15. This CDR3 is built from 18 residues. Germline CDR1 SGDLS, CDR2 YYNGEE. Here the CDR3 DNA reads TGTGCCAGCAGCGGTTCCATGACTAGCGGGGGATCCGGGCATACGCAGTATTTT. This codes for CASSGSMTSGGSGHTQYF.

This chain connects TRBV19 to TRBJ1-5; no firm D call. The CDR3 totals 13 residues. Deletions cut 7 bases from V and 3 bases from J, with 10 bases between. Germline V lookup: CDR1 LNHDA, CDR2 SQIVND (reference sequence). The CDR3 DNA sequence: TGTGCCAGTATATCGGGGTCCAATCAGCCCCAGCATTTT. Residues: CASISGSNQPQHF.

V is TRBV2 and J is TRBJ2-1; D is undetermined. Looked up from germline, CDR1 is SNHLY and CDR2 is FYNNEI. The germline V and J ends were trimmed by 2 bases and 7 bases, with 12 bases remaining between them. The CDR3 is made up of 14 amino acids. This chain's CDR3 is CASSENWQMNEQFF. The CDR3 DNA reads TGTGCCAGCAGTGAAAACTGGCAGATGAATGAGCAGTTCTTC.

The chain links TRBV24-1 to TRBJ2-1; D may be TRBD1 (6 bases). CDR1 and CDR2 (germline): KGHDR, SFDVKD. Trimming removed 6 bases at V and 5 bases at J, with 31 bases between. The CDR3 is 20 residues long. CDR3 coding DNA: TGTGCCACCAGTACGGGGCTGGGGGCTGGGGGCTTACAAGGAAACAATGAGCAGTTCTTC. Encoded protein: CATSTGLGAGGLQGNNEQFF.

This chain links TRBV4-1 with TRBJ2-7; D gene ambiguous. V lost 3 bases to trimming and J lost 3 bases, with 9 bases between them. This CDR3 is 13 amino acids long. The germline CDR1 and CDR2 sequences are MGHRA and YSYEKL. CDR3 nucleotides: TGCGCCAGCAGCCACGGACCATACTACGAGCAGTACTTC. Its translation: CASSHGPYYEQYF.

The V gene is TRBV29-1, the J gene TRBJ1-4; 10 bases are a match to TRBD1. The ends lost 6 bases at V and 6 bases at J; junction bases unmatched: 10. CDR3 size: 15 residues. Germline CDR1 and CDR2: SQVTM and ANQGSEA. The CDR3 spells CSVRRQGADHEKLFF. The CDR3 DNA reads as TGCAGCGTCCGAAGACAGGGGGCCGACCATGAAAAACTGTTTTTT. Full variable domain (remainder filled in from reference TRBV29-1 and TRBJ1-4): SAVISQKPSRDICQRGTSLTIQCQVDSQVTMMFWYRQQPGQSLTLIATANQGSEATYESGFVIDKFPISRPNLTFSTLTVSNMSPEDSSIYLCSVRRQGADHEKLFFGSGTQLSVL.

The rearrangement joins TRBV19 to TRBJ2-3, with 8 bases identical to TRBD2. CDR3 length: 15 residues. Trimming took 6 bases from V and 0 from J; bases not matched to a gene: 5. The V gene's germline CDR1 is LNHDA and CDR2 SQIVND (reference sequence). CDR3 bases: TGTGCCAGTAGCAGGACTAGCAGCAGCACAGATACGCAGTATTTT. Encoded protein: CASSRTSSSTDTQYF.

Here the CDR3 DNA reads TGTGCCAGCAGCCCAGGGGTACATGGCTACACCTTC. Protein product: CASSPGVHGYTF. This chain connects TRBV6-2 or TRBV6-3 to TRBJ1-2; D may be TRBD1 (6 bases). Germline lookup yields CDR1 MNHEY and CDR2 SVGEGT. Trimming removed 6 bases from V and 6 bases from J, with 11 bases in between. This CDR3 has 12 residues.

This chain's CDR3 is CASSLVMADTQYF. In DNA form, the CDR3 reads TGTGCCAGCAGCTTAGTTATGGCAGATACGCAGTATTTT. The rearrangement links TRBV7-2 to TRBJ2-3, with D uncertain. This CDR3 is 13 amino acids long. With 1 base removed from V and 4 bases from J, the gap between germline ends came to 6 bases. Germline CDR1 is SGHTA and CDR2 is FQGNSA.

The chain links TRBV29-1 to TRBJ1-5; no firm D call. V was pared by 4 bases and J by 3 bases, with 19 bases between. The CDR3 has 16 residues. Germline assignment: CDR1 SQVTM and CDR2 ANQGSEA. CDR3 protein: CSVGARAASPNQPQHF. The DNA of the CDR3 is TGCAGCGTTGGGGCAAGGGCGGCCAGTCCCAATCAGCCCCAGCATTTT.

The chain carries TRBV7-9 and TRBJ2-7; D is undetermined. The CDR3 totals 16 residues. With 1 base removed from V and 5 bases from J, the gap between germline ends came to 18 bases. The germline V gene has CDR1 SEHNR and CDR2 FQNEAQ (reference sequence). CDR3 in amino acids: CASSLGPDLSNNEQYF. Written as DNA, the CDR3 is TGTGCCAGCAGCTTAGGGCCCGACCTATCTAATAACGAGCAGTACTTC.

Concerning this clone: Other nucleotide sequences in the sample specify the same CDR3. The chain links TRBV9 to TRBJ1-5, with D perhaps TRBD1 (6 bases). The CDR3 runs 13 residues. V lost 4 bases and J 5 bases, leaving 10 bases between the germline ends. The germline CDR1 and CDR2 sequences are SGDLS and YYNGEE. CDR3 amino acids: CASSPTGDQPQHF. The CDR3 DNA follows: TGTGCCAGCAGCCCGACAGGAGATCAGCCCCAGCATTTT. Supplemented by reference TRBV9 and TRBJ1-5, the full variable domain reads DSGVTQTPKHLITATGQRVTLRCSPRSGDLSVYWYQQSLDQGLQFLIQYYNGEERAKGNILERFSAQQFPDLHSELNLSSLELGDSALYFCASSPTGDQPQHFGDGTRLSIL.

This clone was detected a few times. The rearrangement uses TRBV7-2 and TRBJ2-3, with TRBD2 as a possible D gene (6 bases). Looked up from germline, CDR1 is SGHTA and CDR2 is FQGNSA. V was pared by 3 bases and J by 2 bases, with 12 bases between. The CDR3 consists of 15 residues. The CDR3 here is CASSFRLGTTDTQYF. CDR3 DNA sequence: TGTGCCAGCAGCTTCAGACTAGGAACCACAGATACGCAGTATTTT. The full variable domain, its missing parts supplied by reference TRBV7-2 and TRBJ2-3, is GAGVSQSPSNKVTEKGKDVELRCDPISGHTALYWYRQSLGQGLEFLIYFQGNSAPDKSGLPSDRFSAERTGGSVSTLTIQRTQQEDSAVYLCASSFRLGTTDTQYFGPGTRLTVL.

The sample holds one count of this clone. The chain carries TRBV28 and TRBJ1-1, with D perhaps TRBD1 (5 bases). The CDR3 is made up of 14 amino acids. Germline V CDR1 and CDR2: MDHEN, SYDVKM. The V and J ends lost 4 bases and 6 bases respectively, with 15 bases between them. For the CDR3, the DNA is TGTGCCAGCAGTTGGTCAGGGAGGCTCGCTGAAGCTTTCTTT. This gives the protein CASSWSGRLAEAFF.

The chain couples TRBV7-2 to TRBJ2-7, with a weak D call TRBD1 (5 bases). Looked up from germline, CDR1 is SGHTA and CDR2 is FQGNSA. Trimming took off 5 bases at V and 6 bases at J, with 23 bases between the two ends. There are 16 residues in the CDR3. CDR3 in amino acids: CASSPQDPRVGSEQYF. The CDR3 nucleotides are TGTGCCAGCAGCCCCCAGGACCCCAGGGTGGGTTCCGAGCAGTACTTC.

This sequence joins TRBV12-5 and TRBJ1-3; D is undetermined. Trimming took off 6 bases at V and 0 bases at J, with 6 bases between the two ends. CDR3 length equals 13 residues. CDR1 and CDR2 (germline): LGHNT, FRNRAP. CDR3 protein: CASGGNSGNTIYF. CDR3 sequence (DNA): TGTGCTAGTGGCGGGAACTCTGGAAACACCATATATTTT. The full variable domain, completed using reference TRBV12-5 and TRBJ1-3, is DARVTQTPRHKVTEMGQEVTMRCQPILGHNTVFWYRQTMMQGLELLAYFRNRAPLDDSGMPKDRFSAEMPDATLATLKIQPSEPRDSAVYFCASGGNSGNTIYFGEGSWLTVV.

In DNA, the CDR3 is TGTGCCAGCAGCCAAGCTCCTCGGGACAGGGGGCTCCTAAGCAATCAGCCCCAGCATTTT. Translating gives CASSQAPRDRGLLSNQPQHF. The rearrangement links TRBV3-1 (or the pseudogene TRBV3-2) to TRBJ1-5, with 12 bases lining up with TRBD1. The CDR3 has 20 residues. Per germline, CDR1 LGHDT and CDR2 YNNKEL (reference sequence). V lost 1 base, J lost 1 base, and 11 bases stayed unmatched.

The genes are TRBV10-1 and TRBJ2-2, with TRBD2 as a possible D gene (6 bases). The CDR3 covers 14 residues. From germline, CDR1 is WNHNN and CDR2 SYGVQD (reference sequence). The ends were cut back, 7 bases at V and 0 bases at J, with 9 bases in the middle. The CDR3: CASTRDSNTGELFF. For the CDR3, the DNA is TGCGCCAGCACCCGGGACTCGAACACCGGGGAGCTGTTTTTT.

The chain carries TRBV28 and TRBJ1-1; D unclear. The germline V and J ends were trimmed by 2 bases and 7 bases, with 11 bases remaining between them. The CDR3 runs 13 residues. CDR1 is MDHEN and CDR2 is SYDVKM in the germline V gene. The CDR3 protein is CASSLTLQIEAFF. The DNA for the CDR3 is TGTGCCAGCAGTTTAACCCTGCAGATTGAAGCTTTCTTT.

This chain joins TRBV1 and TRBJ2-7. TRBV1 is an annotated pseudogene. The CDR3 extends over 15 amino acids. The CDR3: CTSSQDWASPYEQYF. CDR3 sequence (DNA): TGCACCAGCAGCCAAGATTGGGCTAGTCCCTACGAGCAGTACTTC.

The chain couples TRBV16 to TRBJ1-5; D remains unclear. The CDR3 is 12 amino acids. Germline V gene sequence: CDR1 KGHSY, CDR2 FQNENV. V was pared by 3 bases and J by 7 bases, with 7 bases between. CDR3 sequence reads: CASSHSSQPQHF. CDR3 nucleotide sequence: TGTGCCAGCAGCCACAGTTCCCAGCCCCAGCATTTT.

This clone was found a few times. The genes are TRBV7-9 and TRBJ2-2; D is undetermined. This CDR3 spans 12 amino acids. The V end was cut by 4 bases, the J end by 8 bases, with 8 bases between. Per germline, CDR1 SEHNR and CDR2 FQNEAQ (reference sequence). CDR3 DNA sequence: TGTGCCAGCAGCTATCCTGGGGGGGAGCTGTTTTTT. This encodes CASSYPGGELFF.

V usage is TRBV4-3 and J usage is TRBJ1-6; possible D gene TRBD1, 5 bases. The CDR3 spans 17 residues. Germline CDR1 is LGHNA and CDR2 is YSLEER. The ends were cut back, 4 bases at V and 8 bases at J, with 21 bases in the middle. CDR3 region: CASSLRSWGTRDSPLHF. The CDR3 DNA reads TGCGCCAGCAGCCTAAGATCTTGGGGGACGAGGGATTCACCCCTCCACTTT.

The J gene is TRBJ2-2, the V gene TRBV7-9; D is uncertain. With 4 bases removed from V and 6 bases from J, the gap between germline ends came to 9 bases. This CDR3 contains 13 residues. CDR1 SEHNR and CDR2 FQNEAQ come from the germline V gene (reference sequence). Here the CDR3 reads CASSYLIAGELFF. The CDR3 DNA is TGTGCCAGCAGCTACCTCATCGCCGGGGAGCTGTTTTTT.

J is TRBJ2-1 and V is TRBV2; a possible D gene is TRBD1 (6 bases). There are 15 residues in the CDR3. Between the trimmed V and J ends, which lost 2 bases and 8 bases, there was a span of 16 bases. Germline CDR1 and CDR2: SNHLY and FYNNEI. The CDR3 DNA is TGTGCCAGCAGTGAAATTACAGGGAGTGTCGATGAGCAGTTCTTC. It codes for CASSEITGSVDEQFF.

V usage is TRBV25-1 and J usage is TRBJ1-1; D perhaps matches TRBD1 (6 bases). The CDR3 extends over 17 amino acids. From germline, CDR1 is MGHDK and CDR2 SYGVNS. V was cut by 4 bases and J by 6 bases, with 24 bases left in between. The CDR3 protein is CASSAPARTVWSPEAFF. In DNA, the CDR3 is TGTGCCAGCAGTGCCCCGGCTCGGACAGTGTGGAGCCCTGAAGCTTTCTTT.